Below, one TCR beta chain is given with its context. It lacks a known antigen. No much larger clonotype is one base removed from it; base qualities were not supplied. Receptors were amplified or captured by the immunoSEQ multiplex PCR assay. For the multiplex PCR, a mixture combining 60 forward primers for TCR Vbeta segments and 13 reverse primers for TCR Jbeta segments was used. The CDR3 region of rearranged TCR beta genes was amplified from genomic DNA with a multiplex PCR assay. The amplified TCR beta libraries were sequenced on the Illumina HiSeq System as 87-base-pair reads. For the original study's pipeline: In a later analysis, about 80 million unique TCR beta chains were counted across the 690 or so repertoires, and roughly 11 million of these chains were shared by at least two donors. Raw reads were error-corrected and collapsed into unique sequences by a nearest-neighbor algorithm in which closely related sequences were merged to remove PCR and sequencing errors. CDR3 sequences were aligned to IMGT reference sequences to assign V, D and J gene segments. For a sequence to be retained, at least a six-nucleotide match to both a V gene segment and a J gene segment was required. A rearrangement was called productive if the CDR3 had no stop codons and remained in frame with V and J, and every other rearrangement was called non-productive. Following IMGT convention, CDR3 was defined as the stretch from the second conserved V-encoded cysteine up to the conserved J-encoded phenylalanine. The earlier analysis of about 560 of the donors excluded any sequence lacking an unambiguous match to a single V gene segment. In an earlier analysis of 450 to 750 of the donors, a V segment was called functional when productive rearrangements were above 56.7%, and segregating when the standard deviation between donors exceeded 5%. A statistical classification framework was built to diagnose cytomegalovirus status from the catalog of TCR beta chain sequences. A later analysis assigned V and J genes by comparing TCR nucleotide sequences with IMGT/GENE-DB human TR gene sequences. The TCRdist pipeline was used in a later analysis to assign CDR3 sequences and most-parsimonious VDJ recombination scenarios. In a later analysis, every TCR beta chain was defined by the combination of its CDR3 amino acid sequence and its V-gene family, and reads without a unique V-gene family were dropped. A later analysis removed roughly 590 highly shared, low-generation-probability nucleotide sequences to deal with suspected cross-contamination and a sequencing artifact. For each public chain, a later analysis derived a clonal expansion index from normalized ranks of inferred template counts within each repertoire. In a later analysis, generation probabilities were computed using a VDJ recombination model fitted to out-of-frame rearrangements, and the results were checked against IGoR. Hypergeometric tests were used in a later analysis to score TCR-TCR, TCR-HLA and TCR-CMV co-occurrence, with a repertoire-size bias correction applied to the TCR pairs. In a later analysis, false discovery rates were estimated by permuting HLA or CMV assignments 20 times. In a later analysis, co-occurring TCRs were grouped with DBSCAN, and TCRdist sequence similarity was added when clustering was performed within HLA-allele-positive subsets. Repertoires with fewer than 30,000 or more than 120,000 public chains, plus five repertoires with anomalous nucleotide sharing, were excluded from co-occurrence clustering. TCRdb stores this immuneACCESS table with in-frame sequences only. Part of the clones is absent; in the studies checked, under half of the shortfall reflects unresolved V genes, and no reason is known for the rest. The V and J calls and the clone size are those of that table, but D and trimming were determined from the DNA. Recorded for this sample are more than 100,000 clones; about 61% of them occurred a single time. Roughly 2.5% of the sample is in the top ten clones.

The sample originates from a study of cytomegalovirus exposure and HLA in healthy donors (dated by TCRdb to about 2017). Context from the whole study: According to an earlier analysis of 587 of the donors, about 179 million T cells yielded roughly 110 million unique TCR beta sequences and less than 300 Gb of sequence data. An early release that covered fewer than 800 HLA-typed donors contained approximately 300 gigabases of sequencing data and tens of millions of unique TCR sequences. The genetic ancestry cluster associated with self-reported Caucasian donors included 65% to 90% of the roughly 390 genotyped donors. The study was designed to test whether signatures of past pathogen exposure could be identified by cataloging public T cell receptors. The study profiled the T cell repertoires of hundreds of subjects by immunosequencing and related them to cytomegalovirus serostatus. In addition to the first cohort of roughly 700 subjects, a separate validation cohort of some 120 different subjects was used. The study combined high-throughput TCR immunosequencing, statistical association of individual TCRs with disease status, and machine learning to predict cytomegalovirus infection status. A later analysis re-analyzed previously published TCR beta repertoires from several hundred donors and added high-resolution HLA genotyping to study TCR occurrence patterns. In the later analysis, no new phenotypic data were used to find candidate immune exposures; instead, reliance was placed on TCR beta sequences and their occurrence across donors. An earlier analysis of about 620 of the donors applied high-throughput TCR beta sequencing to assess whether each TCR beta V gene segment acted as functional or pseudogenic. Donor age, sex, ethnicity and CMV serostatus were compiled alongside the repertoire data. A later genetic analysis used genome-wide SNP genotypes for about 60% of the roughly 700 donors, treating that subset as a discovery cohort. All discovery cohort repertoires had been generated using a single sequencing platform. Both class I and class II loci were covered by HLA typing, at four-digit resolution. Typing coverage varied by locus: roughly 629-630 donors for A, B, C, DRB1 and DQB1; around 560 for DQA1; about 590 for DPA1; roughly 450 for DPB1. Roughly five DR-DQ haplotypes were handled as single units for association and clustering, since linkage in the cohort was strong. Among 300 to 500 genotyped donors of the cohort, an average of about 240,000 unique TCR beta nucleotide sequences was sequenced per donor, of which about 20% were non-productive.

The CDR3 contains 16 residues, cysteine and phenylalanine counted. Only CDR3 DNA is held: 48 bases, read in frame from base 1. On the study overall, not on this receptor specifically: A later genetic analysis reported fewer N-insertions in productive TCRs among donors in an Asian-associated ancestry cluster than the approximately 700-donor mean. At a false discovery rate of 0.05, a later analysis linked under 20,000 TCR beta sequences to specific HLA alleles. Strong co-occurrence of HLA alleles, especially DR and DQ, made assigning TCR associations to individual alleles difficult. In a later analysis, most CMV-associated TCR beta chains were found to appear HLA-restricted, with HLA associations seemingly driven largely by CMV exposure. An association between a missense DCLRE1C variant and V-gene and J-gene trimming of TCR beta chains was found in a later genetic analysis and replicated in an independent cohort. Because some donors lacked HLA typing at each locus, the association tests relied only on the typed subset. The cohort was sequenced for TCR beta chains only, and without alpha or paired-chain data the features that could be detected were limited. Because counts were too low, more than 15 rarely observed V segments, including chromosome 9 orphons, were excluded from the earlier analysis of around 590 of the donors. Most TCR sequences were observed very rarely across donors, whereas some public TCRs were present in many individuals. A later analysis found that HLA-associated TCR beta chains were more clonally expanded and had lower generation probabilities than equally common non-associated chains. The authors suggested that the approach could potentially be extended to other disease states and immunological phenotypes. Cytomegalovirus status was reported to be diagnosed by the classifier with high specificity and sensitivity in both the original and validation cohorts. Correlated functional status among segregating V segments might be attributable to linkage disequilibrium, but an unknown experimental factor could not be ruled out. Some IMGT-functional V segments, including TRBV6-2 and TRBV6-3, could not be distinguished by the 87-base-pair reads and were therefore excluded. In an earlier analysis of 587 of the donors, most TCR beta V segments were observed in productive rearrangements about 87% or about 30% of the time, broadly matching IMGT annotations. In a later analysis, several top co-occurrence clusters were reported to appear linked to parvovirus B19, influenza, CMV and Epstein-Barr virus. A later analysis found that TCR association rates varied across HLA loci, with DRB1 alleles showing the most associated TCRs and HLA-C alleles the fewest. A further reported finding was that TCR beta sequences accurately predicted the HLA-A and HLA-B alleles for most subjects in the first cohort. A group of highly shared sequence variants was considered likely to be a technical artifact of the sequencing pipeline. A total of around 150 TCR beta chains were listed by the study as associated with cytomegalovirus. Sequencing depth was assumed to be roughly uniform across donors in the presence/absence analyses, though that assumption may not hold. A few of the identified cytomegalovirus-associated TCR beta chains were confirmed in vitro to be specific for cytomegalovirus antigens. CMV serostatus was the only immune exposure information available for the cohort.

The cohort comprised 670 or so healthy bone marrow donors. At the time of sampling, every cohort member was nominally healthy, though immune exposures that went unrecorded were likely present. The donor tested CMV seronegative, placing the donor among the 350 or so seronegative members of the cohort. A peripheral blood sample was provided by each donor, and peripheral blood mononuclear cells were used for TCR beta sequencing. Genomic DNA was extracted from the blood cell samples with the Qiagen DNeasy Blood Extraction Kit. The TCR originated in a woman aged 40 to 50 in good health and CMV-seronegative. The sample comprised PBMCs. The V and J genes are TRBV21-1 and TRBJ2-2; the table's TRBD2 call for D was not verified on the DNA. TRBV21-1 is given as a pseudogene. The sequence in DNA is TGTGCCAGCAGCAAGGCTAGCGGGGAAATGATCGGGGAGCTGTTTTTT. Translation gives CASSKASGEMIGELFF.